These 15 T cell receptor beta chains originate from one sample sequenced in a study of CXCR3-negative and CXCR3-positive naive CD8 T cells (dated by TCRdb to the late 2010s). The antigens for these receptors are not known. The sequencer listed for this sample is NextSeq 550. The Human TCR Profiling Kit (MiLaboratory) was used to prepare UMI-labeled 5' RACE TRB cDNA libraries. The reads, reprocessed by TCRdb, yield one row per CDR3 protein sequence and no DNA. For this sample, the table gives approximately 130,000 distinct CDR3 sequences. 0.4% to 0.45% of the sample belongs to the ten largest clones. Study-wide findings and limitations: TRB CDR3s from CXCR3-positive naive cells showed higher hydrophobicity (lower Kidera factor 4), lower energy, and higher strength and volume indices than CXCR3-negative naive cells.

Sequences were obtained from naive CXCR3+ CD8+ T cells from blood. The meaning of the sample's cell subset or site label: CD45RO-CCR7+CD27+CD95- naive CD8+ T cells expressing CXCR3 (TNR3+). These receptors all stem from a human donor in good health. Some clones in this sample may be carry-over from other donors' samples.

The gene calls are TRBV4-3 and TRBJ2-7; the TCRdb call, TRBD2, lacks DNA for checking. Germline-derived CDR1 and CDR2 are LGHNA and YSLEER. The CDR3 has 16 residues. The CDR3 here is CASSQDPAGGYYEQYF.

The chain recombines TRBV6-6 with TRBJ2-7. Germline V CDR1 and CDR2: MNHNY, SVGAGI (reference sequence). This CDR3 comprises 14 residues. The CDR3 protein is CASSLSWDSYEQYF.

This rearrangement joins TRBV28 to TRBJ2-3. The CDR3 runs 16 residues. Germline loops: CDR1 MDHEN, CDR2 SYDVKM. CDR3 sequence reads: CASSLDGVSFTDTQYF.

This CDR3 is CASSPPRATAYSNQPQHF. The chain is built from TRBV12-3 or TRBV12-4 and TRBJ1-5. CDR3 length: 18 residues.

The chain joins TRBV29-1 to TRBJ2-1; there is no DNA to check the TCRdb D call of TRBD2. The CDR3 consists of 15 residues. CDR1 and CDR2 (germline): SQVTM, ANQGSEA. This CDR3 is CSVDVLAGSYNEQFF.

The rearrangement links TRBV28 to TRBJ2-3; TCRdb's D gene call, TRBD1, goes unchecked for lack of DNA. The CDR3 loop spans 15 amino acids. Germline assignment: CDR1 MDHEN and CDR2 SYDVKM. CDR3 amino acids: CASSLRTAFTDTQYF.

This chain joins TRBV7-8 and TRBJ2-2. CDR1 and CDR2 (germline): SGHVS, FQNEAQ. The CDR3 sequence is 15 residues long. The CDR3 sequence is CASSLVRGNTGELFF.

This chain uses TRBV10-3 with TRBJ1-1; as DNA is missing, the TRBD1 call by TCRdb cannot be tested. In germline, CDR1 is ENHRY, CDR2 SYGVKD. CDR3 length equals 16 residues. Here the CDR3 reads CAISGDRGNLNTEAFF.

The chain is built from TRBV7-3 and TRBJ2-7. The CDR3 runs 13 residues. Germline V lookup: CDR1 SGHTA, CDR2 FQGTGA. The CDR3 sequence: CASSLLPENEQYF.

V gene TRBV29-1 combines with J gene TRBJ1-1; absent DNA, TCRdb's TRBD1 call cannot be checked. The CDR3 extends over 12 amino acids. Germline CDR1 SQVTM, CDR2 ANQGSEA. CDR3 loop: CSVEDGGSEAFF. The complete variable domain, with remaining parts taken from reference TRBV29-1 and TRBJ1-1, reads SAVISQKPSRDICQRGTSLTIQCQVDSQVTMMFWYRQQPGQSLTLIATANQGSEATYESGFVIDKFPISRPNLTFSTLTVSNMSPEDSSIYLCSVEDGGSEAFFGQGTRLTVV.

The chain has TRBV5-5 and TRBJ2-7; TCRdb reports TRBD1, a call that lacks DNA to check it against. The germline V gene encodes CDR1 SGHKS and CDR2 YYEKEE (reference sequence). The CDR3 contains 14 residues. The CDR3 is CASSLGVGGYEQYF. Full variable domain (missing parts from reference TRBV5-5 and TRBJ2-7): DAGVTQSPTHLIKTRGQQVTLRCSPISGHKSVSWYQQVLGQGPQFIFQYYEKEERGRGNFPDRFSARQFPNYSSELNVNALLLGDSALYLCASSLGVGGYEQYFGPGTRLTVT.

V usage is TRBV4-3 and J usage is TRBJ1-2; the TRBD1 assignment by TCRdb is unverifiable without DNA. The germline CDR1 and CDR2 sequences are LGHNA and YSLEER. The CDR3 consists of 15 residues. This CDR3 reads CASSQVGQGVYGYTF.

The rearrangement links TRBV7-6 to TRBJ2-2; TCRdb gives TRBD2 as the D gene, but with no DNA this cannot be confirmed. Germline lookup yields CDR1 SGHVS and CDR2 FNYEAQ. The CDR3 length is 23 residues. CDR3 sequence: CASSLPEYLDNPAAGGPTGELFF. The full variable domain, its missing parts supplied by reference TRBV7-6 and TRBJ2-2, is GAGVSQSPRYKVTKRGQDVALRCDPISGHVSLYWYRQALGQGPEFLTYFNYEAQQDKSGLPNDRFSAERPEGSISTLTIQRTEQRDSAMYRCASSLPEYLDNPAAGGPTGELFFGEGSRLTVL.

The V gene is TRBV7-3, the J gene TRBJ1-2. Germline V gene data show CDR1 as SGHTA and CDR2 as FQGTGA. This CDR3 has 11 amino acids. The CDR3 sequence is CASTRRDGYTF.

The chain couples TRBV29-1 to TRBJ2-5; with no DNA, the TCRdb D assignment of TRBD1 cannot be verified. CDR1 SQVTM and CDR2 ANQGSEA come from the germline V gene. The CDR3 has 12 amino acids. The CDR3 loop is CSAEGGRETQYF.